This T cell receptor beta chain was found in a study of OX40 agonist ivuxolimab in advanced cancers. As for the study in general: Head and neck, renal cell, melanoma or hepatocellular carcinoma were the cancers that dose-escalation patients had. General study results and limits: Clonal expansion by week 6 occurred in CD4+ and CD8+ blood T cells (at 0.1 to 3.0 mg/kg).

The V and J ends lost 4 bases and 7 bases, in that order; junction bases with no gene match: 8. Per the germline V gene, CDR1 is SGHNT and CDR2 is YYREEE (reference sequence). The CDR3 spans 15 residues. Autoimmune disease history or systemic immunosuppression led to patient exclusion. The investigators sampled blood at baseline, at cycle 4 day 1, and at cycle 7 day 1. Concerning this clone itself: Its antigen remains unknown.

Libraries were prepared by immunoSEQ multiplex PCR; TCRdb keeps only in-frame clonotypes and omits some of them. The sample holds 20,000 to 25,000 clones, 80% to 90% seen once. This chain uses TRBV5-4 with TRBJ2-1, with 10 bases aligning to TRBD2. Source: CD4+ or CD8+ T cells sorted from blood, taken in a trial of the OX40 agonist ivuxolimab. This receptor was obtained from an adult with an advanced solid tumor such as melanoma, head and neck, liver or kidney cancer. As DNA, the CDR3 is TGTGCCAGCAGCCCAAGCGGGGGGGCCGGGAATGAGCAGTTCTTC. Translated: CASSPSGGAGNEQFF.